Included here is one T cell receptor (beta chain) sequence, with context. These data belong to a study of blood T cell repertoires in COVID-19. Germline V lookup: CDR1 GTSNPN, CDR2 SVGIG (reference sequence). The CDR3 contains 13 residues. The germline V and J ends were trimmed by 0 bases and 5 bases, with 10 bases remaining between them. Sequencing used immunoSEQ multiplex PCR; TCRdb keeps in-frame clones, though not all of them. This table holds 110,000 to 150,000 clones, roughly three quarters found once. The chain has TRBV30 and TRBJ1-1; D call uncertain. Sequencing was done on a sample of peripheral blood. The receptor's source is a woman aged 60-75 years with acute or convalescent COVID-19. The CDR3 bases are TGTGCCTGGAGTGTTCTTGAGAGAACTGAAGCTTTCTTT. Translating it yields CAWSVLERTEAFF.